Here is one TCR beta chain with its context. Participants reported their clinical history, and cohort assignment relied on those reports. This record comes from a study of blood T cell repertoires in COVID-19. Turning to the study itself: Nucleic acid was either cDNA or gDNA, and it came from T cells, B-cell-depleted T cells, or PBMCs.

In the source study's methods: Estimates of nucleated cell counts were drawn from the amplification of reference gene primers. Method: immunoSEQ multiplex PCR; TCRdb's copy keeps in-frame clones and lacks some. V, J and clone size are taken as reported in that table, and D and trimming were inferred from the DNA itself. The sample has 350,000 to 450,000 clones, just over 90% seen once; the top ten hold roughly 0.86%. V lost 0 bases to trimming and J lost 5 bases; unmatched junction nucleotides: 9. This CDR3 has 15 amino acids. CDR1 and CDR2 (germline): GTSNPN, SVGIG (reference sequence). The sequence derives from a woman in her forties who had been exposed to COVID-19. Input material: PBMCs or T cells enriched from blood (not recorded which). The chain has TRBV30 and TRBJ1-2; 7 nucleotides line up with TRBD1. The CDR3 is CAWSVLGQGEYGYTF. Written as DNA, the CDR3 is TGTGCCTGGAGTGTACTCGGGCAGGGGGAATATGGCTACACCTTC.